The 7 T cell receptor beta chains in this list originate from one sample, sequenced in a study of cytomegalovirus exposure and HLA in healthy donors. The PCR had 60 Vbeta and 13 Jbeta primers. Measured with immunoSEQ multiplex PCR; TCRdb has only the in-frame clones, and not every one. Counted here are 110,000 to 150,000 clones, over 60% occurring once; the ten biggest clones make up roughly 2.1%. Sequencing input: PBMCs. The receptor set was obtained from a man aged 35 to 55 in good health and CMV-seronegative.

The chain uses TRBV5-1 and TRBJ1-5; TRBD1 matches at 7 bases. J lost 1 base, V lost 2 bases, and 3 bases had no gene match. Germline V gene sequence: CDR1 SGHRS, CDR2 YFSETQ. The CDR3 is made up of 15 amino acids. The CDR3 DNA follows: TGCGCCAGCAGCTTTCAGGGGGAGAGCAATCAGCCCCAGCATTTT. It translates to CASSFQGESNQPQHF.

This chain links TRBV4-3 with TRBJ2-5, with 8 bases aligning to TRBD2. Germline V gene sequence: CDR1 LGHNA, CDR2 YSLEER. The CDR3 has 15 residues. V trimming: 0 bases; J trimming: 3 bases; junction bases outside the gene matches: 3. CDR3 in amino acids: CASSQELLAEETQYF. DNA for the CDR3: TGCGCCAGCAGCCAAGAACTACTAGCGGAAGAGACCCAGTACTTC.

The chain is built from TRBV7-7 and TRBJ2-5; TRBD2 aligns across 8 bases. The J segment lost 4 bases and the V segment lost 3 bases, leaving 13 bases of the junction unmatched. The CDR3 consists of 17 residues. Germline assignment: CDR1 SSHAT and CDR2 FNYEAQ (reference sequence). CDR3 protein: CASSFGTSGPSGETQYF. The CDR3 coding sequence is TGTGCCAGCAGCTTTGGTACTAGCGGCCCCTCGGGAGAGACCCAGTACTTC. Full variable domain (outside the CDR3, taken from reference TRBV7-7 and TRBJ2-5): GAGVSQSPRYKVTKRGQDVTLRCDPISSHATLYWYQQALGQGPEFLTYFNYEAQPDKSGLPSDRFSAERPEGSISTLTIQRTEQRDSAMYRCASSFGTSGPSGETQYFGPGTRLLVL.

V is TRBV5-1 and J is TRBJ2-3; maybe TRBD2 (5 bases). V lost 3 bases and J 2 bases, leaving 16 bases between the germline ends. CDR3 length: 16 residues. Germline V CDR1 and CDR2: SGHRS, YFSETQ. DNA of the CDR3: TGCGCCAGCAGCTGGGTTGGGCTGGACTTCACAGATACGCAGTATTTT. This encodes CASSWVGLDFTDTQYF.

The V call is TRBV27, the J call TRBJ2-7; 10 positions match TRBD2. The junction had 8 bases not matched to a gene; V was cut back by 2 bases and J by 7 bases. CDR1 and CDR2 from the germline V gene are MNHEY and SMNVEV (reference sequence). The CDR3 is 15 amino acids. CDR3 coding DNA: TGTGCCAGCAGTTTAGCGCTAGCGGGAGTCGGGGAGCAGTACTTC. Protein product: CASSLALAGVGEQYF.

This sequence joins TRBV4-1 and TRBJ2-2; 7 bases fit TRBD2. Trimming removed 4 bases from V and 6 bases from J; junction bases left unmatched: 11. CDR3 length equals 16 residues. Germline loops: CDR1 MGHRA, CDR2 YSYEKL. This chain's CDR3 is CASSRGWREWAGELFF. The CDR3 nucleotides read TGCGCCAGCAGCCGAGGTTGGCGGGAGTGGGCCGGGGAGCTGTTTTTT.

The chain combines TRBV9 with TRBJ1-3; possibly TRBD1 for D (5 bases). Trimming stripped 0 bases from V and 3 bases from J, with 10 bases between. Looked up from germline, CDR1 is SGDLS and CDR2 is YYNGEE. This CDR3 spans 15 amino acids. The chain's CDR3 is CASSVDQGVGNTIYF. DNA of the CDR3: TGTGCCAGCAGCGTAGACCAGGGCGTTGGAAACACCATATATTTT.